This is a list of T cell receptor beta chains from one sample in a study of CD8 T cells in Susac syndrome. TCRdb itself ran the immunoSEQ multiplex PCR reads through MiXCR, one entry per CDR3 protein. The table includes 150,000 to 200,000 distinct CDR3 sequences, approximately 94% detected once. The sample comprised CD4+ T cells from PBMCs. The receptor set was obtained from a human donor with multiple sclerosis. CDR3s include the opening cysteine and the closing phenylalanine or tryptophan. A D gene is named only where the DNA matches it firmly. Where a row states a size, it is once, few, many or the class of an expanded clone; other rows omit it.

V gene,J gene,D gene,clone size,CDR3 protein,CDR3 DNA
TRBV27,TRBJ2-7,TRBD1,-,CASGPGQGYEQYF,TGTGCCAGCGGACCGGGACAGGGCTACGAGCAGTACTTC
TRBV25-1,TRBJ2-3,-,-,CASSEGGGTQYF,TGTGCCAGCAGTGAAGGGGGTGGTACGCAGTATTTT
TRBV15,TRBJ1-1,-,-,CATGGVNTEAFF,TGTGCCACCGGTGGGGTGAACACTGAAGCTTTCTTT
TRBV30,TRBJ1-5,-,-,CAWSADLIRPQHF,TGTGCCTGGAGTGCAGATTTAATCAGGCCCCAGCATTTT
TRBV7-2,TRBJ1-2,TRBD1,-,CASSPGQGLGGYTF,TGTGCCAGCAGCCCCGGACAGGGACTAGGTGGCTACACCTTC
TRBV24-1,TRBJ2-5,-,-,CATGAESGETQYF,TGTGCCACCGGGGCCGAGTCCGGGGAGACCCAGTACTTC
TRBV11-2,TRBJ2-5,-,few,CASTIGQTQETQYF,TGTGCCAGCACCATAGGACAAACCCAAGAGACCCAGTACTTC
TRBV27,TRBJ1-2,-,-,CASSPLQGNGYTF,TGTGCCAGCAGTCCCTTACAGGGAAATGGCTACACCTTC
TRBV7-2,TRBJ2-1,TRBD2,-,CASSLVSGRINEQFF,TGTGCCAGCAGCTTAGTTAGCGGGAGGATCAATGAGCAGTTCTTC
TRBV7-9,TRBJ1-4,-,-,CATSLQGGNEKLFF,TGTGCCACTAGTCTGCAGGGCGGGAATGAAAAACTGTTTTTT
TRBV19,TRBJ2-3,TRBD1,-,CASSPGTGGADTQYF,TGTGCCAGTAGTCCGGGGACAGGGGGCGCGGATACGCAGTATTTT
TRBV28,TRBJ2-7,-,-,CASSLHGAGYEQYF,TGTGCCAGCAGTTTACATGGGGCAGGGTACGAGCAGTACTTC
TRBV2,TRBJ2-2,-,-,CASIGGREIATGELFF,TGTGCCAGCATAGGAGGGAGAGAAATTGCCACCGGGGAGCTGTTTTTT
TRBV20-1,TRBJ2-7,-,-,CSARDTRLTSYEQYF,TGCAGTGCTAGAGATACCAGGCTCACATCCTACGAGCAGTACTTC
TRBV7-2,TRBJ2-7,TRBD1,-,CASSRSGTGDYEQYF,TGTGCCAGCAGCAGATCCGGGACAGGGGACTACGAGCAGTACTTC
TRBV30,TRBJ1-1,-,-,CAWSIGGSSTEAFF,TGTGCCTGGAGTATCGGGGGGTCGAGCACTGAAGCTTTCTTT
TRBV4-2,TRBJ2-7,TRBD2,-,CASSQDSGRDGSYEQYF,TGTGCCAGCAGCCAAGATTCGGGGAGGGATGGATCCTACGAGCAGTACTTC
TRBV9,TRBJ1-4,-,-,CASNSGTAREKLFF,TGTGCCAGCAACTCCGGGACCGCGCGAGAAAAACTGTTTTTT
TRBV27,TRBJ1-2,-,-,CASAGWDIRDGYTF,TGTGCCAGCGCCGGTTGGGACATCAGGGATGGCTACACCTTC
TRBV9,TRBJ2-1,-,-,CASSVGGAFNEQFF,TGTGCCAGCAGCGTAGGGGGAGCCTTCAATGAGCAGTTCTTC
TRBV6-1,TRBJ1-2,TRBD1,-,CASTPGGYGYTF,TGTGCCAGCACCCCAGGGGGCTATGGCTACACCTTC
TRBV27,TRBJ1-1,-,-,CASRPQGGTEAFF,TGTGCCAGCAGGCCTCAGGGAGGCACTGAAGCTTTCTTT
TRBV6-6,TRBJ2-3,-,-,CASSSQGPYTDTQYF,TGTGCCAGCAGTTCCCAGGGGCCATACACAGATACGCAGTATTTT